These 8 T cell receptor beta chains were sequenced from one sample in a study of blood T cell repertoires in COVID-19. The protocol was immunoSEQ multiplex PCR, while the TCRdb copy is restricted to in-frame clones and leaves out a portion. The sample consists of around 150,000 clones, roughly 84% of them appearing once. The sequencing sample was made of peripheral blood. The origin of the receptors is an elderly woman with active or convalescent COVID-19.

This sequence joins TRBV6-5 and TRBJ1-3, with D maybe TRBD1 (5 bases). The V and J ends lost 2 bases and 3 bases respectively, with 8 bases between them. Germline V lookup: CDR1 MNHEY, CDR2 SVGAGI. The CDR3 sequence is 14 residues long. The CDR3 nucleotides are TGTGCCAGCAGTTACAAAGGGGTTGGAAACACCATATATTTT. Residues: CASSYKGVGNTIYF.

This chain uses TRBV9 with TRBJ2-2, with 8 bases that match TRBD1. Per the germline V gene, CDR1 is SGDLS and CDR2 is YYNGEE. The CDR3 covers 15 residues. After removal of 3 bases from V and 4 bases from J, the junction contained 5 bases not matched to a gene. CDR3 in DNA: TGTGCCAGCAGCGCGGACAGGGTGGGCACCGGGGAGCTGTTTTTT. It is translated as CASSADRVGTGELFF.

The chain couples TRBV2 to TRBJ2-1; 12 positions match TRBD2. The V gene's germline CDR1 is SNHLY and CDR2 FYNNEI. Losses at the gene ends were 7 bases for V and 3 bases for J; bases not matched to a gene: 4. CDR3 length: 15 residues. This CDR3 reads CASIPGLAGYNEQFF. In nucleotides, the CDR3 is TGTGCCAGCATTCCGGGACTAGCGGGCTACAATGAGCAGTTCTTC.

The rearrangement links TRBV7-8 to TRBJ2-2; 13 bases map to TRBD2. Germline CDR1 and CDR2: SGHVS and FQNEAQ. This CDR3 spans 19 amino acids. Germline trimming cut 5 bases from V and 0 bases from J; bases unmatched to any gene: 9. The CDR3 coding sequence is TGTGCCAGCAGCCTTAGGACTAGCGGGGGTACCGCGAACACCGGGGAGCTGTTTTTT. Encoded protein: CASSLRTSGGTANTGELFF.

The chain combines TRBV11-3 with TRBJ1-5; D uncertain. The CDR3 contains 15 residues. From germline, CDR1 is SGHNT and CDR2 YENEEA. Trimming removed 5 bases at V and 5 bases at J, with 16 bases between. CDR3 nucleotide sequence: TGTGCCAGCAGCCAGATCATTACAGATTATCAGCCCCAGCATTTT. Translated, it gives CASSQIITDYQPQHF.

This clone was picked up a small number of times. This chain connects TRBV9 to TRBJ1-3; D is perhaps TRBD1 (5 bases). From germline, CDR1 is SGDLS and CDR2 YYNGEE. Trimming took off 0 bases at V and 4 bases at J, with 14 bases between the two ends. The CDR3 loop spans 16 amino acids. The CDR3 loop is CASSVAGGSWGNTIYF. CDR3 coding DNA: TGTGCCAGCAGCGTAGCTGGGGGGAGCTGGGGAAACACCATATATTTT.

The V and J genes are TRBV10-3 and TRBJ2-1; 7 bases match TRBD2. J was trimmed by 4 bases and V by 8 bases; bases with no gene match: 5. The germline CDR1 and CDR2 sequences are ENHRY and SYGVKD. The CDR3 runs to 13 residues. CDR3 DNA sequence: TGTGCCATCTCAGGCGGGGGTTACAATGAGCAGTTCTTC. Translation: CAISGGGYNEQFF.

V usage is TRBV30 and J usage is TRBJ1-5, with a tentative D call TRBD1 (5 bases). With 0 bases removed from V and 8 bases from J, the gap between germline ends came to 20 bases. The CDR3 has 16 residues. Germline V gene sequence: CDR1 GTSNPN, CDR2 SVGIG (reference sequence). Here the CDR3 DNA reads TGTGCCTGGAGTGTACGGGGTCTGGGGGGATTGGAGCCCCAGCATTTT. Amino acid sequence: CAWSVRGLGGLEPQHF. Supplemented by reference TRBV30 and TRBJ1-5, the full variable domain reads SQTIHQWPATLVQPVGSPLSLECTVEGTSNPNLYWYRQAAGRGLQLLFYSVGIGQISSEVPQNLSASRPQDRQFILSSKKLLLSDSGFYLCAWSVRGLGGLEPQHFGDGTRLSIL.